The 14 T cell receptor beta chains below were found in one sample sequenced in a study of CD8 T cells in Susac syndrome. Random hexamers were used to reverse transcribe an amount of roughly 0.45 to 1 ug RNA. TCRdb ran MiXCR on the immunoSEQ multiplex PCR reads and lists one entry per CDR3 protein. The profile shows 150,000 to 200,000 distinct CDR3 sequences, 90% to 95% of them singletons. The sequenced sample was CD4+ T cells from PBMCs. These receptor sequences come from a human donor in good health.

This clonotype occurred once. V gene TRBV2 combines with J gene TRBJ1-2; D gene uncertain. The CDR3 has 17 residues. Germline values: CDR1 SNHLY, CDR2 FYNNEI. With 4 bases removed from V and 4 bases from J, the gap between germline ends came to 22 bases. The CDR3 loop is CASSVETSGARVYGYTF. CDR3 bases: TGTGCCAGCAGTGTGGAGACTTCCGGCGCACGGGTCTATGGCTACACCTTC.

CDR3 in amino acids: CASSQDWGNYGYTF. In nucleotides, the CDR3 is TGCGCCAGCAGCCAAGATTGGGGAAACTATGGCTACACCTTC. The chain uses TRBV4-3 and TRBJ1-2, with D uncertain. The CDR3 extends over 14 amino acids. Trimming removed 0 bases from V and 2 bases from J, with 7 bases in between. CDR1 is LGHNA and CDR2 is YSLEER in the germline V gene.

J is TRBJ1-5 and V is TRBV20-1, with 8 nucleotides matching TRBD1. V shed 2 bases, J shed 1 base, and the junction held 4 bases outside the gene matches. The CDR3 runs 15 residues. Germline V gene lookup returns CDR1 DFQATT and CDR2 SNEGSKA (reference sequence). The CDR3 reads CSARPQGASNQPQHF. CDR3 nucleotides: TGCAGTGCTAGACCTCAGGGGGCAAGCAATCAGCCCCAGCATTTT.

This chain uses TRBV7-9 with TRBJ1-1; D gene ambiguous. The length of the CDR3 is 13 residues. CDR1 SEHNR and CDR2 FQNEAQ come from the germline V gene (reference sequence). V dropped 2 bases and J dropped 7 bases, with 11 bases sitting between them. Written as DNA, the CDR3 is TGTGCCAGCAGCTTATTTCAGAAGGGTGAAGCTTTCTTT. Residues: CASSLFQKGEAFF. Variable domain in full (rest from reference TRBV7-9 and TRBJ1-1): DTGVSQNPRHKITKRGQNVTFRCDPISEHNRLYWYRQTLGQGPEFLTYFQNEAQLEKSRLLSDRFSAERPKGSFSTLEIQRTEQGDSAMYLCASSLFQKGEAFFGQGTRLTVV.

The rearrangement uses TRBV12-3 or TRBV12-4 and TRBJ1-2; D might be TRBD1 (6 bases). This CDR3 region has 15 residues. V lost 6 bases and J lost 0, with 14 bases in between. The DNA for the CDR3 is TGTGCCAGCAGGGCACAGGGAGGGGCTAACTATGGCTACACCTTC. This gives the protein CASRAQGGANYGYTF.

The chain employs TRBV5-1 and TRBJ1-6; 9 positions match TRBD1. V dropped 3 bases and J dropped 8; count of bases not matched to a gene: 3. CDR3 length: 14 residues. The germline CDR1 and CDR2 sequences are SGHRS and YFSETQ. The CDR3 here is CASSSGQGDSPLHF. CDR3 DNA: TGCGCCAGCAGCTCGGGACAGGGTGATTCACCCCTCCACTTT.

J is TRBJ2-3 and V is TRBV7-2; D assignment may be TRBD1 or TRBD2 (6 bases each). CDR1 SGHTA and CDR2 FQGNSA come from the germline V gene. V was pared by 7 bases and J by 6 bases, with 17 bases between. The CDR3 sequence is 14 residues long. CDR3 loop: CASIAPSGADTQYF. CDR3 DNA sequence: TGTGCCAGCATTGCCCCGTCGGGGGCTGATACGCAGTATTTT.

This chain connects TRBV20-1 to TRBJ1-6; 7 nucleotides align to TRBD1. Trimming took 5 bases from V and 8 from J; bases not matched to a gene: 6. Germline V gene data show CDR1 as DFQATT and CDR2 as SNEGSKA (reference sequence). The CDR3 is made up of 13 amino acids. The CDR3 here is CSAADRRDSPLHF. DNA of the CDR3: TGCAGTGCTGCGGACAGGAGGGATTCACCCCTCCACTTT.

This clonotype was counted a few times. Sequence at one end of the junction differs from germline and may be a read error. The rearrangement links TRBV7-7 to TRBJ2-5; D call uncertain. This CDR3 comprises 12 residues. CDR1 and CDR2 (germline): SSHAT, FNYEAQ (reference sequence). The CDR3 region is CASSSLQETQYF. For the CDR3, the DNA is TGTGCTAGCAGCTCGCTACAAGAGACCCAGTACTTC.

The chain combines TRBV30 with TRBJ2-1, with 12 bases matching TRBD1. The V gene end was trimmed by 5 bases and the J gene end by 9 bases; junction bases not matched to a gene: 2. Germline lookup yields CDR1 GTSNPN and CDR2 SVGIG (reference sequence). CDR3 length equals 12 residues. The CDR3 region has the DNA TGTGCCTGGGGGACAGGGGGCAGTGAGCAGTTCTTC. This codes for CAWGTGGSEQFF.

The J gene is TRBJ2-3, the V gene TRBV5-1; 8 bases are shared with TRBD2. CDR3 length: 13 residues. Germline V gene data show CDR1 as SGHRS and CDR2 as YFSETQ. The V and J ends lost 4 bases and 5 bases, in that order; junction bases with no gene match: 3. The CDR3 DNA reads TGCGCCAGCAGCAAGGGACTAGGAGATACGCAGTATTTT. It codes for CASSKGLGDTQYF.

V is TRBV29-1 and J is TRBJ2-5, with 10 bases lining up with TRBD2. The V and J ends lost 5 bases and 3 bases, in that order; junction bases with no gene match: 12. CDR3 length: 16 amino acids. The germline V gene has CDR1 SQVTM and CDR2 ANQGSEA. Here the CDR3 DNA reads TGCAGCGTTCAGGAGATAGCGGGGGGACCAAAAGAGACCCAGTACTTC. Protein product: CSVQEIAGGPKETQYF.

This chain connects TRBV28 to TRBJ2-5, with D possibly matching TRBD1 (6 bases). Per the germline V gene, CDR1 is MDHEN and CDR2 is SYDVKM. The V end lost 5 bases, the J end lost 1 base, and 14 bases lay between the germline ends. CDR3 length equals 15 residues. The CDR3 spells CASSGPGTTQETQYF. Written as DNA, the CDR3 is TGTGCCAGCAGTGGTCCAGGGACAACCCAAGAGACCCAGTACTTC.

The rearrangement uses TRBV14 and TRBJ1-2; no firm D call. The CDR3 has 15 residues. V shed 0 bases and J shed 2 bases, with 10 bases lying between them. Germline V gives CDR1 SGHDN, CDR2 FVKESK. The DNA for the CDR3 is TGTGCCAGCAGCCAAGATACGGGTTCGAACTATGGCTACACCTTC. It translates to CASSQDTGSNYGYTF. The entire variable domain, with the rest obtained from reference TRBV14 and TRBJ1-2, is as follows: EAGVTQFPSHSVIEKGQTVTLRCDPISGHDNLYWYRRVMGKEIKFLLHFVKESKQDESGMPNNRFLAERTGGTYSTLKVQPAELEDSGVYFCASSQDTGSNYGYTFGSGTRLTVV.